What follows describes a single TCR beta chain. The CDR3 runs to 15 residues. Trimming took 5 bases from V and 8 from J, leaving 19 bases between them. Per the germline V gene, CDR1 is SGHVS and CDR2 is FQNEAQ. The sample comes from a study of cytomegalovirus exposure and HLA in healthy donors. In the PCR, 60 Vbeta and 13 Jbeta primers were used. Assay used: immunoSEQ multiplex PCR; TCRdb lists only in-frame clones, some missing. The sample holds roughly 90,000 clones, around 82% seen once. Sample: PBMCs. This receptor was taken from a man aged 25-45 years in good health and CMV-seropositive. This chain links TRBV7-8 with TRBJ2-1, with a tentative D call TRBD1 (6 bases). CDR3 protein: CASSLGTGPLDEQFF. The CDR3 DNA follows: TGTGCCAGCAGCCTTGGAACAGGGCCCCTCGATGAGCAGTTCTTC.